A single sample is the source of the 21 T cell receptor beta chains below, sequenced in a study of cytomegalovirus exposure and HLA in healthy donors. PCR involved 60 Vbeta and 13 Jbeta primers. Method: immunoSEQ multiplex PCR; TCRdb's copy keeps in-frame clones and lacks some. The table shows 150,000 to 200,000 clones, with over 75% occurring only once. Material: PBMCs. Receptor source: a man aged 50 to 60 in good health and CMV-seropositive.

The gene calls are TRBV7-2 and TRBJ2-7, with TRBD1 identical over 12 bases. Germline V gives CDR1 SGHTA, CDR2 FQGNSA. The CDR3 sequence is 15 residues long. After removal of 7 bases from V and 4 bases from J, the junction contained 8 bases not matched to a gene. In DNA form, the CDR3 reads TGTGCCAGCACCCGGGACAGGGGGCAGGTTTACGAGCAGTACTTC. This sequence encodes CASTRDRGQVYEQYF. Drawing the rest from reference TRBV7-2 and TRBJ2-7, the complete variable domain is GAGVSQSPSNKVTEKGKDVELRCDPISGHTALYWYRQSLGQGLEFLIYFQGNSAPDKSGLPSDRFSAERTGGSVSTLTIQRTQQEDSAVYLCASTRDRGQVYEQYFGPGTRLTVT.

V gene TRBV7-9 combines with J gene TRBJ1-2, with no clear D. Germline-derived CDR1 and CDR2 are SEHNR and FQNEAQ (reference sequence). V lost 2 bases, J lost 8 bases, and 9 bases lay in between. The length of the CDR3 is 12 residues. The CDR3 sequence is CASSLNGRGYTF. The CDR3 DNA sequence: TGTGCCAGCAGCTTAAATGGTCGGGGCTACACCTTC.

This clone was seen only once. The CDR3, as DNA: TGTGCCAGCTCTCAGGGGGTTAACACTGAAGCTTTCTTT. It codes for CASSQGVNTEAFF. This rearrangement joins TRBV19 to TRBJ1-1; 7 nucleotides match TRBD1. Per germline, CDR1 LNHDA and CDR2 SQIVND (reference sequence). The J segment lost 2 bases and the V segment lost 9 bases, leaving 6 bases of the junction unmatched. This CDR3 spans 13 amino acids.

As to this clone: Other DNA sequences in this sample translate to the same CDR3. The chain joins TRBV5-1 to TRBJ1-1; D is possibly TRBD1 (6 bases). This CDR3 contains 13 residues. V was cut by 3 bases and J by 2 bases, with 8 bases left in between. Germline CDR1 is SGHRS and CDR2 is YFSETQ. CDR3 sequence reads: CASSWGQNTEAFF. The DNA for the CDR3 is TGCGCCAGCAGCTGGGGACAAAACACTGAAGCTTTCTTT.

In its sample, this clone was seen a few times. The chain links TRBV6-5 to TRBJ2-3, with TRBD2 matching over 12 bases. CDR1 and CDR2 from the germline V gene are MNHEY and SVGAGI. V dropped 4 bases and J dropped 3; count of bases not matched to a gene: 2. This CDR3 spans 15 amino acids. CDR3: CASSSLAGGTDTQYF. The CDR3 nucleotides are TGTGCCAGCAGTTCCCTAGCGGGAGGGACAGATACGCAGTATTTT.

This rearrangement joins TRBV4-1 to TRBJ1-2; tentatively, D is TRBD1 (5 bases). Trimming stripped 0 bases from V and 4 bases from J, with 12 bases between. CDR1 is MGHRA, CDR2 YSYEKL, per germline. This CDR3 has 15 amino acids. CDR3 DNA: TGCGCCAGCAGCCAAGAGTCGGACAAGTCCTATGGCTACACCTTC. This codes for CASSQESDKSYGYTF.

The rearrangement joins TRBV11-2 to TRBJ1-1, with no clear D. The CDR3 sequence is 13 residues long. In germline, CDR1 is SGHAT, CDR2 FQNNGV. V was trimmed by 3 bases and J by 0 bases, leaving 5 bases between them. As DNA, the CDR3 is TGTGCCAGCAGCTTTACATTGAACACTGAAGCTTTCTTT. Translated: CASSFTLNTEAFF.

The chain uses TRBV7-2 and TRBJ1-3; D is uncertain. The CDR3 is made up of 14 amino acids. Germline V gene lookup returns CDR1 SGHTA and CDR2 FQGNSA. The V end was cut by 5 bases, the J end by 2 bases, with 10 bases between. CDR3: CASSGLSTGNTIYF. As DNA, the CDR3 is TGTGCCAGCAGCGGGCTATCAACTGGAAACACCATATATTTT.

The rearrangement links TRBV28 to TRBJ2-7; D perhaps matches TRBD1 (5 bases). CDR1 and CDR2 (germline): MDHEN, SYDVKM. This CDR3 spans 13 amino acids. The V gene lost 7 bases and the J gene lost 5 bases, with 15 bases spanning the gap. CDR3 loop: CASIRAGLHEQYF. The CDR3 DNA sequence: TGTGCCAGCATCAGGGCCGGCCTTCACGAGCAGTACTTC.

This chain uses TRBV11-2 with TRBJ1-1; TRBD1 agrees at 7 bases. With 5 bases clipped from V and 0 bases from J, the junction kept 9 bases outside the gene matches. Germline values: CDR1 SGHAT, CDR2 FQNNGV. The CDR3 has 16 residues. CDR3 loop: CASSTLRQGLNTEAFF. The CDR3 DNA reads TGTGCCAGCAGCACCCTCCGACAGGGCTTGAACACTGAAGCTTTCTTT.

The sample holds a few counts of this clone. The chain combines TRBV4-3 with TRBJ1-5; TRBD1 agrees at 7 bases. CDR1 is LGHNA and CDR2 is YSLEER in the germline V gene. CDR3 length equals 15 residues. The ends lost 1 base at V and 7 bases at J; junction bases unmatched: 7. CDR3 sequence: CASSQALTGYQPQHF. The CDR3 DNA reads TGCGCCAGCAGCCAAGCCTTGACAGGGTACCAGCCCCAGCATTTT.

This chain uses TRBV28 with TRBJ1-6, with 8 positions matching TRBD1. V trimming: 3 bases; J trimming: 5 bases; junction bases outside the gene matches: 3. The germline V gene has CDR1 MDHEN and CDR2 SYDVKM. This CDR3 is built from 15 residues. In nucleotides, the CDR3 is TGTGCCAGCAGTTTCCAGGGGGCAGATAATTCACCCCTCCACTTT. Its protein product is CASSFQGADNSPLHF.

The chain recombines TRBV7-2 with TRBJ2-5; 7 bases line up with TRBD1. Unmatched junction bases numbered 1, after V lost 3 bases and J lost 0 bases. Germline CDR1 reads SGHTA; CDR2 reads FQGNSA. This CDR3 region has 14 residues. The CDR3 coding sequence is TGTGCCAGCAGCTTGGACAGGTACCAAGAGACCCAGTACTTC. It translates to CASSLDRYQETQYF.

The CDR3 nucleotides are TGTGCCAGCAGCTTTGACAGTTTTAATGAAAAACTGTTTTTT. It yields the protein CASSFDSFNEKLFF. This sequence joins TRBV7-9 and TRBJ1-4, with D possibly being TRBD1 (5 bases). Germline V gives CDR1 SEHNR, CDR2 FQNEAQ (reference sequence). Trimming took off 3 bases at V and 4 bases at J, with 9 bases between the two ends. The length of the CDR3 is 14 residues.

This clone was observed a few times. J is TRBJ2-5 and V is TRBV28, with D perhaps TRBD2 (6 bases). Germline assignment: CDR1 MDHEN and CDR2 SYDVKM. Trimming took 2 bases from V and 5 from J, leaving 12 bases between them. This CDR3 is built from 14 residues. CDR3 in DNA: TGTGCCAGCAGTTTAGGGGGGTCTGGGGAGACCCAGTACTTC. Protein product: CASSLGGSGETQYF.

V gene TRBV28 combines with J gene TRBJ1-1, with D possibly matching TRBD1 (5 bases). V lost 3 bases and J 1 base, leaving 9 bases between the germline ends. The CDR3 is made up of 14 amino acids. CDR1 is MDHEN, CDR2 SYDVKM, per germline. CDR3 in DNA: TGTGCCAGCAGTTTGTCGCAGGGGAACACTGAAGCTTTCTTT. As protein: CASSLSQGNTEAFF. Variable domain in full (rest from reference TRBV28 and TRBJ1-1): DVKVTQSSRYLVKRTGEKVFLECVQDMDHENMFWYRQDPGLGLRLIYFSYDVKMKEKGDIPEGYSVSREKKERFSLILESASTNQTSMYLCASSLSQGNTEAFFGQGTRLTVV.

The chain has TRBV5-1 and TRBJ1-2; 12 bases are shared with TRBD1. The V and J ends lost 4 bases and 4 bases, in that order; junction bases with no gene match: 5. The CDR3 spans 15 residues. Germline CDR1 and CDR2: SGHRS and YFSETQ. In DNA form, the CDR3 reads TGCGCCAGCAGCACGGGGACAGGGGGCAGCTATGGCTACACCTTC. Its protein is CASSTGTGGSYGYTF.

The V gene is TRBV5-6, the J gene TRBJ2-5; 8 nucleotides agree with TRBD2. The CDR3 totals 14 residues. The junction had 7 bases not matched to a gene; V was cut back by 4 bases and J by 5 bases. Germline-derived CDR1 and CDR2 are SGHDT and YYEEEE. The CDR3 sequence: CASSPGGGRETQYF. The CDR3 DNA is TGTGCCAGCAGCCCGGGCGGGGGGAGGGAGACCCAGTACTTC. The whole variable domain, remainder taken from reference TRBV5-6 and TRBJ2-5, is DAGVTQSPTHLIKTRGQQVTLRCSPKSGHDTVSWYQQALGQGPQFIFQYYEEEERQRGNFPDRFSGHQFPNYSSELNVNALLLGDSALYLCASSPGGGRETQYFGPGTRLLVL.

V and J are TRBV30 and TRBJ1-3; TRBD1 might be the D (5 bases). Trimming took 0 bases from V and 2 from J, leaving 8 bases between them. The CDR3 covers 14 residues. The germline V gene encodes CDR1 GTSNPN and CDR2 SVGIG (reference sequence). The CDR3 loop reads CAWSVGQAGNTIYF. The CDR3 nucleotides are TGTGCCTGGAGTGTGGGGCAGGCTGGAAACACCATATATTTT.

The chain recombines TRBV5-1 with TRBJ2-2; D ambiguous. V was clipped by 0 bases and J by 3 bases, with 6 bases between them. CDR3 length: 14 residues. Germline loops: CDR1 SGHRS, CDR2 YFSETQ. CDR3 DNA sequence: TGCGCCAGCAGCTTGGCAGGCGACACCGGGGAGCTGTTTTTT. The encoded protein is CASSLAGDTGELFF.

V gene TRBV19 combines with J gene TRBJ1-1; 7 bases are a match to TRBD1. Germline V gene data show CDR1 as LNHDA and CDR2 as SQIVND (reference sequence). The V and J ends lost 4 bases and 4 bases, in that order; junction bases with no gene match: 6. This CDR3 has 14 amino acids. Here the CDR3 reads CASSKDRTATEAFF. The CDR3, as DNA: TGTGCCAGTAGTAAGGACAGGACAGCCACTGAAGCTTTCTTT.